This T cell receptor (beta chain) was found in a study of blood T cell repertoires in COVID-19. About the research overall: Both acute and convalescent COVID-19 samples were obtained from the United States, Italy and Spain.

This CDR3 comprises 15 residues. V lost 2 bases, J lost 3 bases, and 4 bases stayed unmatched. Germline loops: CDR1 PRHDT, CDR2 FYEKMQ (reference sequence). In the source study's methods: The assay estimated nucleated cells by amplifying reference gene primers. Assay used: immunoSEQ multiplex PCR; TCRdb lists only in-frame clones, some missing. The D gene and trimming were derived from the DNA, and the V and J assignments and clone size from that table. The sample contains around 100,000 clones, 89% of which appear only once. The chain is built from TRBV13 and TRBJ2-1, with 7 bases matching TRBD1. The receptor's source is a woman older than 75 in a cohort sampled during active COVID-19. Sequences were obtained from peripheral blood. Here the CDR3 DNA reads TGTGCCAGCAGCTTACACAGGGGCGTCTACAATGAGCAGTTCTTC. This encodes CASSLHRGVYNEQFF.